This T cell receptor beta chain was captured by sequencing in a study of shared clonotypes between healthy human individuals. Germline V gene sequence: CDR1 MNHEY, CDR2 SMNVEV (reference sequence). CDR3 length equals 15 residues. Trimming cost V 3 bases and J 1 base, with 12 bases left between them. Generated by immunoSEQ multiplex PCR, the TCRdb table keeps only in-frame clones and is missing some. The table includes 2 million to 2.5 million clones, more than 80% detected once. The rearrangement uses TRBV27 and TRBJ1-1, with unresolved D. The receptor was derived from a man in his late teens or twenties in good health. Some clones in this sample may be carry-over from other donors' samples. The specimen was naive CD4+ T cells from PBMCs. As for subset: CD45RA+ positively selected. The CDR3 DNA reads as TGTGCCAGCAGTTTTAACCCACGGGGGAACACTGAAGCTTTCTTT. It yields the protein CASSFNPRGNTEAFF.